This T cell receptor (beta chain) came from a study of shared clonotypes between healthy human individuals. The germline V gene encodes CDR1 SGHDT and CDR2 YYEEEE. CDR3 size: 16 residues. Trimming removed 4 bases from V and 0 bases from J; junction bases left unmatched: 9. Method: immunoSEQ multiplex PCR; TCRdb's copy keeps in-frame clones and lacks some. The sample holds about 480,000 clones, 79% seen once. General study findings and limits: In having few donors, the study represented limited genetic and exposure-history diversity.

This clone has only one observation. The antigen remains unidentified. V usage is TRBV5-6 and J usage is TRBJ2-7; 8 bases map to TRBD1. Sequencing input: PBMCs. The sequence was collected from a woman aged 40 to 50 in good health. Some clones in this sample may be carry-over from other donors' samples. As DNA, the CDR3 is TGTGCCAGCAGCCATATTGACAGGGGCCGCTCCTACGAGCAGTACTTC. Encoded protein: CASSHIDRGRSYEQYF.